This TCR beta chain derives from a study of T cell responses to AZD1222 COVID-19 vaccine. Whole-study findings and limits: Just five to seven AZD1222 recipients tested seropositive at baseline. CD4 TCRs covered the whole spike, strongest at regions 160-218 and 743-854. Donors were chiefly white British, with a greater number of females, and clonal diversity was perhaps underestimated.

Using immunoSEQ multiplex PCR, the repertoire was profiled, and TCRdb retains in-frame clones only, with some absent. The sample carries some 60,000 clones, approximately 80% recorded once. The ends lost 3 bases at V and 2 bases at J; junction bases unmatched: 12. Germline assignment: CDR1 GTSNPN and CDR2 SVGIG (reference sequence). CDR3 length equals 17 residues. Notes on this clone: The antigen remains undetermined.

Here the sequenced sample was peripheral blood, taken on day 0 of AZD1222 vaccination. J is TRBJ2-1 and V is TRBV30, with 8 bases fitting TRBD1. The receptor was isolated from an adult in good health. The CDR3 sequence is CAWSASRTGPPYNEQFF. As DNA, the CDR3 is TGTGCCTGGAGCGCTTCCCGGACAGGGCCCCCCTACAATGAGCAGTTCTTC.